This T cell receptor beta chain was documented in a study of tumor-infiltrating lymphocytes in oesophageal squamous cell carcinoma. Remarks on this clonotype: Likely a read error: the CDR3 ends without its conserved phenylalanine or tryptophan. The limits of the CDR3 on the DNA are not certain, so only TCRdb's listed CDR3 is given.

Including both end residues, the CDR3 is 16 amino acids long. Germline-derived CDR1 and CDR2 are SGHVS and FNYEAQ. One entry per CDR3 protein, called by TCRdb with MiXCR from the PCR reads. The sample holds under 11,000 distinct CDR3 sequences; approximately 60% are singletons and the top ten take 25% to 30%. J is TRBJ2-5 and V is TRBV7-6; the table names TRBD1, a call not compared with the DNA. Sequencing was done on a sample of esophageal tumor tissue. The TCR originated in a female donor with esophageal squamous cell carcinoma. CDR3 sequence: CASSRTGSNYGYTFGS.